The 21 T cell receptor beta chains listed next were all sequenced from one sample in a study of blood T cells in healthy people across ages. Using a J-beta primer mix together with a sample-barcoded 5' primer, a second PCR was run for about 7 to 12 cycles. One entry per CDR3 protein results from TCRdb running MiXCR on the 5' RACE reads. The table has approximately 1.5 million distinct CDR3 sequences, about 35% seen once; the top ten hold roughly 12%. Source material: blood. These receptors were taken from a woman in her 30s in good health.

The chain carries TRBV6-1 and TRBJ2-3; 7 bases align to TRBD2. The CDR3 spans 15 residues. CDR1 is MNHNS, CDR2 SASEGT, per germline. With V trimmed by 5 bases and J by 2 bases, 7 bases remained unmatched. The CDR3 reads CASSRGVAATDTQYF. The CDR3 nucleotides are TGTGCCAGCAGTCGGGGGGTGGCAGCCACAGATACGCAGTATTTT.

This clonotype has more than one count but fewer than ten. This chain links TRBV21-1 with TRBJ2-3; TRBD1, as called in the table, went unchecked against the DNA. TRBV21-1 is designated a pseudogene. The CDR3 totals 17 residues. DNA of the CDR3: TGTGCCAGCAGCAATCAAGGCGTACAGGGGGTTTCGGATACGCAGTATTTT. This encodes CASSNQGVQGVSDTQYF.

The V gene is TRBV6-1, the J gene TRBJ2-1; D is ambiguous. TRBJ2-7 explains the end of the DNA better; the J call may be wrong. The CDR3 runs to 14 residues. From germline, CDR1 is MNHNS and CDR2 SASEGT. CDR3 nucleotides: TGTGCCAGCCGAAGCTGGGAAGGCTACAATGAGCAGTACTTC. As protein: CASRSWEGYNEQYF.

This clonotype has a handful of counts. The chain carries TRBV15 and TRBJ2-1; D uncertain. Trimming took 0 bases from V and 2 from J, leaving 14 bases between them. Looked up from germline, CDR1 is LNHNV and CDR2 is YYDKDF (reference sequence). The CDR3 sequence is 17 residues long. CDR3 loop: CATSRDDQAVAYNEQFF. The CDR3 nucleotides read TGTGCCACCAGCAGAGATGATCAGGCAGTCGCCTACAATGAGCAGTTCTTC.

This clonotype was found once. The rearrangement joins TRBV30 to TRBJ2-7, with a possible D match to TRBD1 (6 bases). This CDR3 has 13 amino acids. With 0 bases removed from V and 4 bases from J, the gap between germline ends came to 10 bases. CDR1 GTSNPN and CDR2 SVGIG come from the germline V gene (reference sequence). The CDR3 bases are TGTGCCTGGAGTGTAGGGACACAATACGAGCAGTACTTC. It codes for CAWSVGTQYEQYF.

The genes are TRBV11-2 and TRBJ2-7, with D tentatively TRBD2 (6 bases). V dropped 2 bases and J dropped 3 bases, with 23 bases sitting between them. The CDR3 sequence is 18 residues long. Germline CDR1 SGHAT, CDR2 FQNNGV. CDR3 protein: CASSLPLGSGRGNYEQYF. The CDR3, as DNA: TGTGCCAGCAGCTTACCCCTAGGTAGCGGCAGAGGCAACTACGAGCAGTACTTC.

For this clonotype: An end of the junction differs from the germline gene, which may be a read error. The gene calls are TRBV7-3 and TRBJ2-7, with 9 bases aligning to TRBD2. Germline values: CDR1 SGHTA, CDR2 FQGTGA. This CDR3 spans 16 amino acids. CDR3 protein: CASSLTGGRVPYERYF. For the CDR3, the DNA is TGTGCCAGCAGCTTAACGGGCGGGAGGGTCCCCTACGAGCGGTACTTC.

This clonotype was counted many times. This chain uses TRBV20-1 with TRBJ2-7, with D unresolved. Germline CDR1 DFQATT, CDR2 SNEGSKA (reference sequence). The length of the CDR3 is 11 residues. V dropped 8 bases and J dropped 7 bases, with 15 bases sitting between them. The CDR3 nucleotides read TGCAGTAGCCAACGGGTAGGGGAGCAGTACTTC. It translates to CSSQRVGEQYF.

This clonotype was seen a single time. The chain recombines TRBV7-7 with TRBJ2-7; unclear D gene. The V gene lost 0 bases and the J gene lost 3 bases, with 9 bases spanning the gap. The CDR3 is 14 residues long. In germline, CDR1 is SSHAT, CDR2 FNYEAQ (reference sequence). This chain's CDR3 is CASSLATEYYEQYF. In DNA, the CDR3 is TGTGCCAGCAGCTTAGCAACTGAATACTACGAGCAGTACTTC. Full variable domain (remainder filled in from reference TRBV7-7 and TRBJ2-7): GAGVSQSPRYKVTKRGQDVTLRCDPISSHATLYWYQQALGQGPEFLTYFNYEAQPDKSGLPSDRFSAERPEGSISTLTIQRTEQRDSAMYRCASSLATEYYEQYFGPGTRLTVT.

The chain combines TRBV18 with TRBJ2-3; D remains ambiguous. Germline V gives CDR1 KGHSH, CDR2 LQKENI. The V end lost 3 bases, the J end lost 2 bases, and 12 bases lay between the germline ends. The CDR3 loop spans 15 amino acids. CDR3 residues: CASSPGRTNTDTQYF. Here the CDR3 DNA reads TGTGCCAGCTCACCGGGCAGGACGAACACAGATACGCAGTATTTT.

This clonotype was counted between two and nine times. This rearrangement joins TRBV6-1 to TRBJ2-7; no clear D gene. The V gene lost 3 bases and the J gene lost 2 bases, with 8 bases spanning the gap. The CDR3 has 13 residues. Germline V gene lookup returns CDR1 MNHNS and CDR2 SASEGT. CDR3 nucleotide sequence: TGTGCCAGCAGTGATCTACAGCCCTACGAGCAGTACTTC. It specifies CASSDLQPYEQYF.

To note about this clonotype: Compared with germline, one end of the junction differs, possibly owing to a read error. The chain combines TRBV5-1 with TRBJ1-2; TRBD1 might be the D (6 bases). The CDR3 length is 13 residues. Germline CDR1 and CDR2: SGHRS and YFSETQ. CDR3 DNA sequence: TGCGCCAGCAGGAGGGGGGACTCTTATGGCTGCACCTTC. The encoded protein is CASRRGDSYGCTF. Complete variable domain (other parts from reference TRBV5-1 and TRBJ1-2): KAGVTQTPRYLIKTRGQQVTLSCSPISGHRSVSWYQQTPGQGLQFLFEYFSETQRNKGNFPGRFSGRQFSNSRSEMNVSTLELGDSALYLCASRRGDSYGCTFGSGTRLTVV.

The table lists this clonotype with a few counts. The CDR3 DNA is TGTGCCATCAGGCCGGACCCGGGACTAGCGGGGGATGAGCAGTTCTTC. This gives the protein CAIRPDPGLAGDEQFF. The chain employs TRBV10-3 and TRBJ2-1; 14 positions agree with TRBD2. Germline V gene data show CDR1 as ENHRY and CDR2 as SYGVKD. Germline trimming cut 6 bases from V and 8 bases from J; bases unmatched to any gene: 9. The CDR3 contains 16 residues.

The CDR3 region is CSVRNPTAHGTEAFF. CDR3 DNA sequence: TGCAGCGTCCGGAATCCGACAGCCCATGGGACTGAAGCTTTCTTT. The rearrangement joins TRBV29-1 to TRBJ1-1; perhaps TRBD1 as D (5 bases). The germline CDR1 and CDR2 sequences are SQVTM and ANQGSEA. This CDR3 spans 15 amino acids. The V end was cut by 6 bases, the J end by 5 bases, with 22 bases between. Filled out from reference TRBV29-1 and TRBJ1-1, the complete variable domain reads SAVISQKPSRDICQRGTSLTIQCQVDSQVTMMFWYRQQPGQSLTLIATANQGSEATYESGFVIDKFPISRPNLTFSTLTVSNMSPEDSSIYLCSVRNPTAHGTEAFFGQGTRLTVV.

This clonotype showed up just a few times. The chain has TRBV20-1 and TRBJ2-5, with D tentatively TRBD2 (6 bases). The length of the CDR3 is 13 residues. Trimming took off 4 bases at V and 5 bases at J, with 14 bases between the two ends. Germline loops: CDR1 DFQATT, CDR2 SNEGSKA (reference sequence). CDR3 amino acids: CSAKRVNRETQYF. As DNA, the CDR3 is TGCAGTGCTAAGCGGGTGAACCGGGAGACCCAGTACTTC.

For this clonotype: The junction departs from germline at one end; a sequencing error may be responsible. The rearrangement joins TRBV28 to TRBJ2-4; a possible D gene is TRBD2 (6 bases). This CDR3 has 16 amino acids. Germline CDR1 and CDR2: MDHEN and SYDVKM. CDR3 sequence reads: CTSSPSGVLAKNIQYF. The CDR3 region has the DNA TGTACCAGCAGTCCCTCGGGGGTCCTAGCCAAAAACATCCAGTACTTC.

In its sample, this clonotype was seen a few times. V gene TRBV7-3 combines with J gene TRBJ2-3, with D possibly called TRBD1 or TRBD2 (5 bases each). V was cut by 10 bases and J by 4 bases, with 24 bases left in between. The CDR3 is made up of 16 amino acids. Germline-derived CDR1 and CDR2 are SGHTA and FQGTGA. The CDR3 sequence is CATESMGTAGPDTQYF. The DNA for the CDR3 is TGTGCCACCGAGAGTATGGGGACCGCAGGCCCAGATACGCAGTATTTT.

This clonotype was seen more than once but under ten times. The chain carries TRBV5-1 and TRBJ2-3; 10 nucleotides line up with TRBD2. This CDR3 is 16 amino acids long. The V segment lost 4 bases and the J segment 5 bases; nucleotides outside the gene matches: 10. Germline V gene lookup returns CDR1 SGHRS and CDR2 YFSETQ. For the CDR3, the DNA is TGCGCCAGCAGCCCAGCCTTAGCGGGGGGTCGAGATACGCAGTATTTT. This sequence encodes CASSPALAGGRDTQYF.

The V and J genes are TRBV20-1 and TRBJ2-3; 15 bases are shared with TRBD2. Per germline, CDR1 DFQATT and CDR2 SNEGSKA (reference sequence). With 1 base clipped from V and 5 bases from J, the junction kept 7 bases outside the gene matches. The CDR3 has 17 residues. DNA of the CDR3: TGCAGTGCTAGAGTGGGACTAGCGGGAGGAATTCGAGATACGCAGTATTTT. It codes for CSARVGLAGGIRDTQYF.

The J gene is TRBJ2-2, the V gene TRBV12-3 or TRBV12-4; 11 nucleotides align to TRBD2. The CDR3 covers 17 residues. V was pared by 7 bases and J by 4 bases, with 11 bases of the junction left unmatched. CDR3 amino acids: CASISAGGLAVTGELFF. The CDR3 DNA reads TGTGCCAGCATTTCCGCCGGGGGACTAGCGGTCACCGGGGAGCTGTTTTTT.

This clonotype was seen a few times. This chain links TRBV6-5 with TRBJ1-1; no clear D gene. Germline CDR1 is MNHEY and CDR2 is SVGAGI. V was trimmed by 2 bases and J by 3 bases, leaving 16 bases between them. The CDR3 loop spans 16 amino acids. The CDR3 sequence: CASSYSKVKGYTEAFF. The CDR3, as DNA: TGTGCCAGCAGTTACAGTAAGGTTAAAGGGTACACTGAAGCTTTCTTT.